Shown below are 20 T cell receptor beta chains from a single sample sequenced in a study of control samples from healthy donors and cancer patients (dated by TCRdb to the early 2020s). Libraries were built with the immunoSEQ multiplex PCR assay. The table was pulled from immuneACCESS by TCRdb, which kept in-frame rearrangements only. Such tables lose some clones; where checked, under half of the loss comes from unresolved V genes, and the rest has no known cause. Across this sample there are over 90,000 clones, with approximately 90% seen only once. The top ten constitute 15% to 20% of the sample. The sample taken for sequencing was PBMCs. The receptors derive from a man in his 60s with lung cancer.

The V call is TRBV12-3 or TRBV12-4, the J call TRBJ1-2, with D unresolved. This CDR3 has 12 residues. V shed 5 bases and J shed 5 bases, with 9 bases lying between them. CDR3 nucleotides: TGTGCCAGCAGTGAAGGGCCTTATGGCTACACCTTC. Its protein product is CASSEGPYGYTF.

The chain employs TRBV25-1 and TRBJ2-1; TRBD2 agrees at 13 bases. Germline-derived CDR1 and CDR2 are MGHDK and SYGVNS. The trim removed 5 bases at V and 5 bases at J, leaving 6 bases unmatched. The CDR3 length is 16 residues. Written as DNA, the CDR3 is TGTGCCAGCAGTCCAAGACTAGCGGGGGGACACAATGAGCAGTTCTTC. This gives the protein CASSPRLAGGHNEQFF.

This clone occurred a few times. This sequence joins TRBV14 and TRBJ1-3; D is ambiguous. The V gene's germline CDR1 is SGHDN and CDR2 FVKESK. The V and J ends lost 1 base and 2 bases respectively, with 6 bases between them. CDR3 length: 14 amino acids. The CDR3 DNA reads as TGTGCCAGCAGCCAAGGTATCCCTGGAAACACCATATATTTT. It is translated as CASSQGIPGNTIYF. Variable domain in full (rest from reference TRBV14 and TRBJ1-3): EAGVTQFPSHSVIEKGQTVTLRCDPISGHDNLYWYRRVMGKEIKFLLHFVKESKQDESGMPNNRFLAERTGGTYSTLKVQPAELEDSGVYFCASSQGIPGNTIYFGEGSWLTVV.

Turning to this clone: The sample contains more than one DNA sequence encoding this CDR3. The genes are TRBV6-5 and TRBJ2-6; D not resolved. The V and J ends lost 0 bases and 0 bases respectively, with 3 bases between them. CDR1 is MNHEY, CDR2 SVGAGI, per germline. The CDR3 runs 15 residues. The CDR3 nucleotides read TGTGCCAGCAGTTACTCGAGCTCTGGGGCCAACGTCCTGACTTTC. This codes for CASSYSSSGANVLTF.

The chain uses TRBV12-3 or TRBV12-4 and TRBJ2-7; 7 bases map to TRBD1. This CDR3 contains 13 residues. The trim removed 7 bases at V and 3 bases at J, leaving 6 bases unmatched. The CDR3 nucleotides read TGTGCCAGCACTCATCGGGACAGCTACGAGCAGTACTTC. It translates to CASTHRDSYEQYF.

This clone has a single count. The chain combines TRBV19 with TRBJ1-1, with D unresolved. CDR3 size: 14 residues. From germline, CDR1 is LNHDA and CDR2 SQIVND (reference sequence). V lost 7 bases to trimming and J lost 3 bases, with 15 bases between them. CDR3: CASNGPWGYTEAFF. CDR3 DNA: TGTGCCAGTAATGGGCCCTGGGGATACACTGAAGCTTTCTTT.

V is TRBV10-2 and J is TRBJ1-2; D call uncertain. Germline CDR1 and CDR2: WSHSY and SAAADI. The CDR3 sequence is 13 residues long. V was shortened by 3 bases and J by 7 bases, with 12 bases between the two germline ends. CDR3 region: CASSDPRRAGYTF. The CDR3, as DNA: TGCGCCAGCAGTGATCCAAGACGCGCTGGCTACACCTTC.

The gene calls are TRBV7-3 and TRBJ2-3, with 9 positions matching TRBD1. Germline CDR1 reads SGHTA; CDR2 reads FQGTGA. After removal of 5 bases from V and 5 bases from J, the junction contained 17 bases not matched to a gene. The CDR3 is 18 amino acids. The CDR3: CASSANPRDRVVGDTQYF. In DNA, the CDR3 is TGTGCCAGCAGCGCAAACCCCCGGGACAGGGTTGTCGGAGATACGCAGTATTTT.

This chain connects TRBV9 to TRBJ1-2; 7 nucleotides match TRBD1. CDR3 size: 15 residues. The germline V gene encodes CDR1 SGDLS and CDR2 YYNGEE. V trimming: 4 bases; J trimming: 0 bases; junction bases outside the gene matches: 6. The CDR3 bases are TGTGCCAGCAGCTCCGGACAGGTAGCTAACTATGGCTACACCTTC. Protein product: CASSSGQVANYGYTF.

The chain employs TRBV3-1 (or the pseudogene TRBV3-2) and TRBJ2-5; no clear D gene. Trimming removed 6 bases from V and 5 bases from J, with 13 bases in between. This CDR3 has 13 amino acids. The germline gives CDR1 LGHDT, CDR2 YNNKEL (reference sequence). This chain's CDR3 is CASRPLGWETQYF. CDR3 nucleotide sequence: TGTGCCAGCAGACCTCTGGGGTGGGAGACCCAGTACTTC.

This chain connects TRBV30 to TRBJ2-3, with 10 nucleotides matching TRBD2. CDR1 and CDR2 (germline): GTSNPN, SVGIG (reference sequence). Trimming removed 3 bases from V and 1 base from J; junction bases left unmatched: 1. The CDR3 sequence is 14 residues long. The CDR3 sequence: CAWRLAGGTDTQYF. DNA for the CDR3: TGTGCCTGGAGGCTAGCGGGGGGCACAGATACGCAGTATTTT.

The sample holds a few counts of this clone. V is TRBV5-1 and J is TRBJ2-7; 8 nucleotides align to TRBD1. The germline CDR1 and CDR2 sequences are SGHRS and YFSETQ. Trimming at V came to 5 bases and at J to 4 bases, leaving 11 bases not matched to a gene. The CDR3 loop spans 15 amino acids. The CDR3 DNA follows: TGCGCCAGCAGGGCTGGGACAGGACCTCCTTACGAGCAGTACGTC. Encoded protein: CASRAGTGPPYEQYV.

The chain is built from TRBV7-2 and TRBJ1-2; D unresolved. The CDR3 contains 13 residues. V was trimmed by 5 bases and J by 7 bases, leaving 14 bases between them. Germline CDR1 and CDR2: SGHTA and FQGNSA. DNA for the CDR3: TGTGCCAGCAGCGTAGGTCCTTCGGGTGGCTACACCTTC. Translation gives CASSVGPSGGYTF.

This clone has only a few counts. The chain employs TRBV24-1 and TRBJ2-2, with D perhaps TRBD1 (5 bases). The CDR3 loop spans 16 amino acids. CDR1 and CDR2 (germline): KGHDR, SFDVKD. Trimming stripped 3 bases from V and 4 bases from J, with 14 bases between. CDR3 loop: CATSDPRQGSTGELFF. CDR3 nucleotides: TGTGCCACCAGTGATCCGCGCCAGGGTAGCACCGGGGAGCTGTTTTTT.

The chain recombines TRBV6-5 with TRBJ1-2, with unresolved D. This CDR3 has 14 residues. Deletions cut 5 bases from V and 5 bases from J, with 15 bases between. Per germline, CDR1 MNHEY and CDR2 SVGAGI. This chain's CDR3 is CASSPYDGTYGYTF. The DNA for the CDR3 is TGTGCCAGCAGTCCATACGACGGAACGTATGGCTACACCTTC.

The chain carries TRBV7-3 and TRBJ2-1; tentatively, D is TRBD1 (5 bases). The CDR3 has 17 amino acids. V was shortened by 2 bases and J by 2 bases, with 16 bases between the two germline ends. Germline CDR1 and CDR2: SGHTA and FQGTGA. The CDR3 sequence is CASSLQGTLNAYNEQFF. Written as DNA, the CDR3 is TGTGCCAGCAGCTTACAGGGTACATTAAACGCCTACAATGAGCAGTTCTTC.

The chain combines TRBV18 with TRBJ1-4; no firm D call. Trimming shortened V by 2 bases and J by 8 bases, and 9 bases separated the two germline ends. The germline CDR1 and CDR2 sequences are KGHSH and LQKENI. This CDR3 is built from 13 residues. The CDR3 DNA reads TGTGCCAGCTCACCAGGGAATCGCGAAAAACTGTTTTTT. Translating it yields CASSPGNREKLFF.

J is TRBJ2-5 and V is TRBV2; TRBD1 might be the D (6 bases). The CDR3 extends over 13 amino acids. V lost 8 bases and J 2 bases, leaving 12 bases between the germline ends. CDR1 and CDR2 from the germline V gene are SNHLY and FYNNEI. DNA for the CDR3: TGTGCCAGCCTGGGAAGGGGGCAAGAGACCCAGTACTTC. The encoded protein is CASLGRGQETQYF.

This chain links TRBV4-2 with TRBJ1-5; D call uncertain. Trimming removed 6 bases at V and 7 bases at J, with 16 bases between. Germline V gives CDR1 LGHNA, CDR2 YNFKEQ. This CDR3 spans 14 amino acids. In nucleotides, the CDR3 is TGTGCCAGCAGTTCGTCCCTCGTTATGCAGCCCCAGCATTTT. Translation: CASSSSLVMQPQHF.

This clone was found a few times. The chain links TRBV6-5 to TRBJ2-5, with D unclear. Germline CDR1 and CDR2: MNHEY and SVGAGI. CDR3 size: 11 residues. Between the trimmed V and J ends, which lost 6 bases and 9 bases, there was a span of 11 bases. The CDR3 spells CASSNLGAQYF. CDR3 coding DNA: TGTGCCAGCAGCAACCTGGGCGCCCAGTACTTC.